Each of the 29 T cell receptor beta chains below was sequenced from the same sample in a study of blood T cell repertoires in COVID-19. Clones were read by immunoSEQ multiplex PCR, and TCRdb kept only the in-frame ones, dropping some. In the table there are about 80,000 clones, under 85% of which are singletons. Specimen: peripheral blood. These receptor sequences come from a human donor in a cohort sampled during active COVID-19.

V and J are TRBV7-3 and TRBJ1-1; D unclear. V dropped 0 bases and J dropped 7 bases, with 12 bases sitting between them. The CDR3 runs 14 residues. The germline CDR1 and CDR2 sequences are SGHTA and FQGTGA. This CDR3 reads CASSLTGGVVEAFF. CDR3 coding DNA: TGTGCCAGCAGCTTAACAGGCGGCGTCGTTGAAGCTTTCTTT.

For the CDR3, the DNA is TGCGCCAGCAGCTTGGGGGGACAGGCGGTTATGGGCTACACCTTC. Translating it yields CASSLGGQAVMGYTF. The chain uses TRBV5-1 and TRBJ1-2; 8 nucleotides agree with TRBD1. This CDR3 contains 15 residues. Germline V lookup: CDR1 SGHRS, CDR2 YFSETQ. V lost 0 bases to trimming and J lost 8 bases; unmatched junction nucleotides: 9.

Here the CDR3 DNA reads TGTGCCAGCAGCGTAGTTGCGGCACTTAGCACAGATACGCAGTATTTT. Translated: CASSVVAALSTDTQYF. The chain employs TRBV9 and TRBJ2-3, with no clear D. The V gene's germline CDR1 is SGDLS and CDR2 YYNGEE. Deletions cut 0 bases from V and 0 bases from J, with 11 bases between. The CDR3 is made up of 16 amino acids.

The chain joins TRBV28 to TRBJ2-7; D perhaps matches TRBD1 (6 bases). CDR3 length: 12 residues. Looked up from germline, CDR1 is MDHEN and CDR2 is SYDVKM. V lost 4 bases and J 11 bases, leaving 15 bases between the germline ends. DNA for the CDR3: TGTGCCAGCAGTTCCGGGGCAACAGGGAAGTACTTC. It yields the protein CASSSGATGKYF.

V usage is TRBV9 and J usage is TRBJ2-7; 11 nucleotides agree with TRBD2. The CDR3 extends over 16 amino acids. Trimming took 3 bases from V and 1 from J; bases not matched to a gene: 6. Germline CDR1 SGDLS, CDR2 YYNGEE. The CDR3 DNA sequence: TGTGCCAGCAGCGCAGGACTAGCGGGTATATCCTACGAGCAGTACTTC. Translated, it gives CASSAGLAGISYEQYF.

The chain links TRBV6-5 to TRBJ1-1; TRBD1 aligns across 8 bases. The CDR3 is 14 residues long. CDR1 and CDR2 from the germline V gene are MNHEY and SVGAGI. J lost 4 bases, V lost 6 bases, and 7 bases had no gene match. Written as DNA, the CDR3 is TGTGCCAGCAGCCGCGGGACAGGAGTCACTGAAGCTTTCTTT. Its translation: CASSRGTGVTEAFF.

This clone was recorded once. CDR3 in amino acids: CASSQGVWTGYYGYTF. The DNA for the CDR3 is TGTGCCAGCAGCCAAGGTGTTTGGACAGGGTACTATGGCTACACCTTC. The V gene is TRBV3-1 (or the pseudogene TRBV3-2), the J gene TRBJ1-2; TRBD1 agrees at 8 bases. J lost 3 bases, V lost 1 base, and 7 bases had no gene match. The CDR3 extends over 16 amino acids. Per germline, CDR1 LGHDT and CDR2 YNNKEL (reference sequence).

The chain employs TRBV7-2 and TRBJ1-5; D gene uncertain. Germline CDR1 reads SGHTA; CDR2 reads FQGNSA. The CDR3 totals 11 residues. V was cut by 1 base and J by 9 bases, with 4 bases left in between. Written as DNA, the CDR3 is TGTGCCAGCAGCTTAGGAGGGCCCCAGCATTTT. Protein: CASSLGGPQHF.

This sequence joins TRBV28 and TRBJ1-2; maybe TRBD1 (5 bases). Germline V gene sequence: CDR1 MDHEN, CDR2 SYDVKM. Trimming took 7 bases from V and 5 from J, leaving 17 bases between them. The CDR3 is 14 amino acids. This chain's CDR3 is CASTLLGRGYGYTF. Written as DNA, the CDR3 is TGTGCCAGCACCTTACTTGGGAGGGGTTATGGCTACACCTTC.

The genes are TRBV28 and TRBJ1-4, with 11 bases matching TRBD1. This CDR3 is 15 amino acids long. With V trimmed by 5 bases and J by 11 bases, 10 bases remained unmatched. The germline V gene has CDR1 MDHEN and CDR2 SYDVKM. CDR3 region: CASSTRTGGAEKLFF. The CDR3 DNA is TGTGCCAGCAGTACGCGGACAGGGGGCGCGGAGAAACTGTTTTTT.

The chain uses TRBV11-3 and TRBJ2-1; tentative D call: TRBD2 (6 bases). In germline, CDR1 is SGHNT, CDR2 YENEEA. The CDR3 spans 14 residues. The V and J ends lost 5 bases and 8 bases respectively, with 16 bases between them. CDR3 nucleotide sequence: TGTGCCAGCAGCCCTGGAGGGAGTAGAGATGAGCAGTTCTTC. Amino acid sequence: CASSPGGSRDEQFF.

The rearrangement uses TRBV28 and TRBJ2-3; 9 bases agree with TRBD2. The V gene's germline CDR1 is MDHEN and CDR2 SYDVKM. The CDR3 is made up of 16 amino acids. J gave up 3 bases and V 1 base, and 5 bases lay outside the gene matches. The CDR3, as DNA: TGTGCCAGCAGTTTATTCGATACTAGCGGGACAGATACGCAGTATTTT. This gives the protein CASSLFDTSGTDTQYF.

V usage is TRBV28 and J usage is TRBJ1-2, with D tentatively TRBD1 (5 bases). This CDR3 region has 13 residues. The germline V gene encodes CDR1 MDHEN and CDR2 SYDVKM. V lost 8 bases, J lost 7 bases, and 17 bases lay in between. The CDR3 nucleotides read TGTGCCAGCGGAAGACAGAGGTCTTTTGGCTACACCTTC. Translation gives CASGRQRSFGYTF.

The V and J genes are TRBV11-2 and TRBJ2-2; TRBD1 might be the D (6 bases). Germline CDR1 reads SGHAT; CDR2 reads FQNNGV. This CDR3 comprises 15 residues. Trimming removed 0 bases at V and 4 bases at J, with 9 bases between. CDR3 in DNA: TGTGCCAGCAGCTTAGACCAGGGGAGCACCGGGGAGCTGTTTTTT. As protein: CASSLDQGSTGELFF.

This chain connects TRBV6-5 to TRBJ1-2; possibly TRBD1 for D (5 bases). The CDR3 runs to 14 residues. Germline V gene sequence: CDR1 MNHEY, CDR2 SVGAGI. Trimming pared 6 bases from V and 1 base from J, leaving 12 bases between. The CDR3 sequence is CASRDRGGNYGYTF. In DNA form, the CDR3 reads TGTGCCAGCAGGGATAGGGGAGGTAACTATGGCTACACCTTC.

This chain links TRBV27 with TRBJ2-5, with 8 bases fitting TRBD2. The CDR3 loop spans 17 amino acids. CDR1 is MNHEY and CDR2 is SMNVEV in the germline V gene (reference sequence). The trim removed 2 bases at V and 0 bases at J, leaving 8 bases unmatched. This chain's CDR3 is CASSLKGSGNNQETQYF. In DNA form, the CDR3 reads TGTGCCAGCAGTTTAAAGGGTAGCGGGAATAACCAAGAGACCCAGTACTTC.

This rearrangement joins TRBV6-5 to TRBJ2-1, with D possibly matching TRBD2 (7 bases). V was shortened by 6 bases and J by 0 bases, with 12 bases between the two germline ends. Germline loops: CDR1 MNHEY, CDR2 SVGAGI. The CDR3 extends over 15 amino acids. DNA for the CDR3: TGTGCCAGCAGGGAGCGGGACACCTCCTACAATGAGCAGTTCTTC. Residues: CASRERDTSYNEQFF.

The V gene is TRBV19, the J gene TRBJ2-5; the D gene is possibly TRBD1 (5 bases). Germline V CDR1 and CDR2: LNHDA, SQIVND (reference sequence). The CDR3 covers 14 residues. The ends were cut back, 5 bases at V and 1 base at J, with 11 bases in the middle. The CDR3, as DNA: TGTGCCAGTAGTCCCCAGGGATTCCAAGAGACCCAGTACTTC. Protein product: CASSPQGFQETQYF.

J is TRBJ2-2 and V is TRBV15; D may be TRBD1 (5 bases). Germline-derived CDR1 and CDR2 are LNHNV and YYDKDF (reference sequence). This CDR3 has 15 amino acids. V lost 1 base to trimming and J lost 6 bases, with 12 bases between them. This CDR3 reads CATSRGGQGAGELFF. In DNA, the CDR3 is TGTGCCACCAGCAGAGGGGGCCAAGGGGCCGGGGAGCTGTTTTTT.

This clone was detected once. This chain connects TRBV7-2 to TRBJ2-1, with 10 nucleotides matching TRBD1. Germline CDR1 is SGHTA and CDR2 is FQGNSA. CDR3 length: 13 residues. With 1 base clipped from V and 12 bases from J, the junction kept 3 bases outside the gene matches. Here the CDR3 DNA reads TGTGCCAGCAGCTTAGGACAGGGGGCGAGGCAGTTCTTC. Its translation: CASSLGQGARQFF.

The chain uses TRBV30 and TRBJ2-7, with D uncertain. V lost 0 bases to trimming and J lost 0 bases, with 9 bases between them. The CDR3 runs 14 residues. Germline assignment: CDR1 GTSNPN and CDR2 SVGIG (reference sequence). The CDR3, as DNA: TGTGCCTGGAGTGTCGGAGATAGCTCCTACGAGCAGTACTTC. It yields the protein CAWSVGDSSYEQYF.

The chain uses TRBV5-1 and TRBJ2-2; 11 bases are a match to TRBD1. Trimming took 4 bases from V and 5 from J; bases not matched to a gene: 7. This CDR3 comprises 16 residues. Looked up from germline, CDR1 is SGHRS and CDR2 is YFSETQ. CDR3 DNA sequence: TGCGCCAGCAGCGTCCCCGGGACAGGGGGAACCGGGGAGCTGTTTTTT. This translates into CASSVPGTGGTGELFF.

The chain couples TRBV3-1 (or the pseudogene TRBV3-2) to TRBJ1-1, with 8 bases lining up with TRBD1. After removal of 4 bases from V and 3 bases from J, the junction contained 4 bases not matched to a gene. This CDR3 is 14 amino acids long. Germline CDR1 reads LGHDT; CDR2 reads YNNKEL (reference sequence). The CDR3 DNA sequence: TGTGCCAGCAGCCCCGGGACAGGCTACACTGAAGCTTTCTTT. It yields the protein CASSPGTGYTEAFF.

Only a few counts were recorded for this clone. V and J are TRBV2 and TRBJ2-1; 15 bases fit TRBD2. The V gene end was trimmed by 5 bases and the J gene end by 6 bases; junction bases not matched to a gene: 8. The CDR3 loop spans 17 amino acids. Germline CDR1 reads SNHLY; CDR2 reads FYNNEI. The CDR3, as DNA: TGTGCCAGCAGTCCCCGGACTAGCGGGAGGGCCGGCAATGAGCAGTTCTTC. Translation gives CASSPRTSGRAGNEQFF.

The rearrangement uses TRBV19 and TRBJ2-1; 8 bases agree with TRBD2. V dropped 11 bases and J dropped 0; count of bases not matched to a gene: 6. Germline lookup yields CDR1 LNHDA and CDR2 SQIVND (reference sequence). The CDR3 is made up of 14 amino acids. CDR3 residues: CACRAGGSYNEQFF. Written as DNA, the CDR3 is TGTGCCTGCCGGGCGGGAGGCTCCTACAATGAGCAGTTCTTC.

The CDR3 is CASSLTGTGGWETQYF. CDR3 coding DNA: TGCGCCAGCAGCTTGACCGGGACGGGGGGCTGGGAGACCCAGTACTTC. The rearrangement links TRBV5-1 to TRBJ2-5; tentatively, D is TRBD2 (7 bases). Trimming shortened V by 1 base and J by 5 bases, and 18 bases separated the two germline ends. The CDR3 totals 16 residues. Germline V gene lookup returns CDR1 SGHRS and CDR2 YFSETQ.

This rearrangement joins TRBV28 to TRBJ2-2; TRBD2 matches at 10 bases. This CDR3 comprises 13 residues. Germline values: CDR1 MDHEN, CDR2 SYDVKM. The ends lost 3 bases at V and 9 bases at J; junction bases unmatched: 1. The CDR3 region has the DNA TGTGCCAGCAGTTTCACTAGCGGGAGGGAGCTGTTTTTT. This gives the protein CASSFTSGRELFF.

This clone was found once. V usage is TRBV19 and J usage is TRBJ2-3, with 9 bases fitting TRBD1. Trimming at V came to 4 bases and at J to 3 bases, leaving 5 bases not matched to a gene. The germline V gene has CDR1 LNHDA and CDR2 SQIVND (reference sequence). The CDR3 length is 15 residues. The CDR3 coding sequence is TGTGCCAGTAGTAACCGGGACAGGGCGACAGATACGCAGTATTTT. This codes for CASSNRDRATDTQYF.

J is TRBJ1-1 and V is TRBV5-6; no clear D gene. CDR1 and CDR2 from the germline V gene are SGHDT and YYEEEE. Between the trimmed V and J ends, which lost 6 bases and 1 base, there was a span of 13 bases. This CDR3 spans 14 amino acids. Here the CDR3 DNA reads TGTGCCAGCACCGTCGGGAGTCCGAACACTGAAGCTTTCTTT. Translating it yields CASTVGSPNTEAFF.